These T cell receptor beta chains were read from a single sample in a study of blood T cell repertoires in COVID-19. Some clones are missing from TCRdb's copy, which holds only in-frame ones; the method was immunoSEQ multiplex PCR. The repertoire holds about 90,000 clones, with approximately 80% as singletons. Sample: peripheral blood. The receptors were gathered from a man in his forties or fifties with acute or convalescent COVID-19. The CDR3 runs from the conserved cysteine through the conserved F or W. A D gene is named only where the DNA matches it firmly. Expanded clones are given a class, and other clones once, few, many or no size at all.

j_call d_call clone_size v_call cdr3_nt cdr3_aa
TRBJ2-1 TRBD2 few TRBV6-5 TGTGCCAGCAGTCGGACTAGCGGGAGGAATGAGCAGTTCTTC CASSRTSGRNEQFF
TRBJ2-5 . . TRBV27 TGTGCCAGCAGTTTATTGAACACCCTCCAAGAGACCCAGTACTTC CASSLLNTLQETQYF
TRBJ2-7 . . TRBV7-9 TGTGCCAGCAGCTCGCAGGGTAAGGGGTCCTACGAGCAGTACTTC CASSSQGKGSYEQYF
TRBJ2-3 . . TRBV9 TGTGCCAGCAGCTACGGAGATACGCAGTATTTT CASSYGDTQYF
TRBJ1-6 TRBD1 . TRBV11-2 TGTGCCAGCAGCCCCACAGGGGTCTCACCCCTCCACTTT CASSPTGVSPLHF
TRBJ2-7 . few TRBV11-2 TGTGCCAGCAGCCGAGCCTACGAGCAGTACTTC CASSRAYEQYF
TRBJ1-1 TRBD1 once TRBV4-3 TGCGCCAGCAGCCAAGGGACAGGGGGGGGCACTGAAGCTTTCTTT CASSQGTGGGTEAFF
TRBJ2-3 . . TRBV28 TGTGCCAGCAGTTCCCCGCTACGGGAGTGGGCAGATACGCAGTATTTT CASSSPLREWADTQYF
TRBJ1-2 TRBD1 . TRBV7-2 TGTGCCAGCAGCTTTGAGACAGGGGGCGTTGGCTACACCTTC CASSFETGGVGYTF
TRBJ1-3 TRBD1 . TRBV19 TGTGCCAGTAGTAATGACAGGGGGCCGAACACCATATATTTT CASSNDRGPNTIYF
TRBJ1-1 TRBD1 . TRBV5-8 TGTGCCAGCAGCCCGGGACAGGGGTTCGCTGAAGCTTTCTTT CASSPGQGFAEAFF
TRBJ2-1 TRBD2 . TRBV6-4 TGTGCCAGCAGATCTAGCGGGGGGGCCCTCAATGAGCAGTTCTTC CASRSSGGALNEQFF
TRBJ2-2 TRBD1 . TRBV5-5 TGTGCCAGCAGCTTAGGACAGGGGACCGGGGAGCTGTTTTTT CASSLGQGTGELFF
TRBJ2-7 TRBD2 once TRBV11-2 TGTGCCAGCAGCCCCCGGACTAGCGGGATCTACGAGCAGTACTTC CASSPRTSGIYEQYF
TRBJ2-7 TRBD2 . TRBV13 TGTGCCAGCAGCCTCGGGGGGACTAGGAGGGTCGGAGAGCAGTACTTC CASSLGGTRRVGEQYF
TRBJ2-5 TRBD1 . TRBV10-3 TGTGCCATCAGTGACCTCGGACAGGGAAGTGTGGAGACCCAGTACTTC CAISDLGQGSVETQYF
TRBJ2-1 . . TRBV7-9 TGTGCCAGCAGCTTAGATGGCATCTTGCAGTTCTTC CASSLDGILQFF
TRBJ1-1 TRBD1 . TRBV7-3 TGTGCCAGCAGCAGACAGGGAGGAAACACTGAAGCTTTCTTT CASSRQGGNTEAFF
TRBJ1-2 . . TRBV19 TGTGCCAGTAGTATAGGCAGTTCCGACTATGGCTACACCTTC CASSIGSSDYGYTF
TRBJ2-3 TRBD1 . TRBV10-1 TGCGCCAGCAAGGGGACAGGCAGCACAGATACGCAGTATTTT CASKGTGSTDTQYF
TRBJ1-5 . once TRBV10-3 TGTGCCATATCCCCCGGGACTCGCAATCAGCCCCAGCATTTT CAISPGTRNQPQHF
TRBJ2-7 . . TRBV20-1 TGCAGTGCTAGTCCCAGGGACACTTACGAGCAGTACTTC CSASPRDTYEQYF
TRBJ2-3 TRBD2 few TRBV9 TGTGCCAGCAGCGACCAAAGGACTAGCGGGATACTGGGCACAGATACGCAGTATTTT CASSDQRTSGILGTDTQYF
TRBJ1-3 TRBD1 . TRBV10-3 TGTGCCATCAGTGAGAGGGGACAGGGGGCAGGAAACACCATATATTTT CAISERGQGAGNTIYF
TRBJ1-2 TRBD1 . TRBV7-2 TGTGCCAGCAGCTTAAAACCCCCGGGACAGGGGGCAGGAGCCTATGGCTACACCTTC CASSLKPPGQGAGAYGYTF
TRBJ2-1 TRBD2 . TRBV6-5 TGTGCCAGCAACGGACTAGCGGGGGGGCCTAGTGAGCAGTTCTTC CASNGLAGGPSEQFF
TRBJ2-5 . . TRBV2 TGTGCCAGCAAGCCGGGTAGCGGCCAAGAGACCCAGTACTTC CASKPGSGQETQYF
TRBJ2-7 . . TRBV6-6 TGTGCCAGCAGTTACGAGAAGTGGGAGCAGTACTTC CASSYEKWEQYF
TRBJ2-2 . . TRBV11-2 TGTGCCAGCAGCCGTAGGGGAAACACCGGGGAGCTGTTTTTT CASSRRGNTGELFF
TRBJ2-7 TRBD1 . TRBV9 TGTGCCAGCAGCGCCCGCGTGGGGTCAGGGGGCGACGAGCAGTACTTC CASSARVGSGGDEQYF
TRBJ2-7 TRBD1 once TRBV5-4 TGTGCCAGCAGCTCCGGGACAGGGGGTTCGTTCGAGCAGTACTTC CASSSGTGGSFEQYF
TRBJ1-2 TRBD1 few TRBV6-4 TGTGCCAGCAGGCCGGACAGGTCAACTAACTATGGCTACACCTTC CASRPDRSTNYGYTF
TRBJ1-3 . . TRBV19 TGTGCCAGTAGCTCTTCCGGGGGACCTTCTGGAAACACCATATATTTT CASSSSGGPSGNTIYF
TRBJ1-4 TRBD1 . TRBV27 TGTGCCAGCAGTCTGACGGGACAGGGTTATGAAAAACTGTTTTTT CASSLTGQGYEKLFF
TRBJ2-1 TRBD2 . TRBV19 TGTGCCAGTAGTCCGGGCGGGACTAGCGGGAAGGATGAGCAGTTCTTC CASSPGGTSGKDEQFF
TRBJ1-5 . . TRBV12-3/TRBV12-4 TGTGCCAGCAGTTGGACAGTAAATCAGCCCCAGCATTTT CASSWTVNQPQHF
TRBJ2-5 . . TRBV19 TGTGCCAGTAGTAAGACAGATCAAGAGACCCAGTACTTC CASSKTDQETQYF
TRBJ2-2 . . TRBV7-3 TGTGCCAGCAGCCCCTCGGGGGACGGGGAGCTGTTTTTT CASSPSGDGELFF
TRBJ2-1 . . TRBV19 TGTGCCAGTAGTCCAGGACAGTACAATGAGCAGTTCTTC CASSPGQYNEQFF
TRBJ1-2 . once TRBV6-5 TGTGCCAGCAGTTACTCTTCCGGGTTGGGCTACACCTTC CASSYSSGLGYTF
TRBJ2-1 TRBD2 . TRBV27 TGTGCCAGCAGTCCCCGGGACTACGCCCCAGGAAGTGAGTCTGATGAGCAGTTCTTC CASSPRDYAPGSESDEQFF
TRBJ1-1 TRBD1 . TRBV29-1 TGCAGCGCTACTTCAGGGGGAATGAACACTGAAGCTTTCTTT CSATSGGMNTEAFF
TRBJ2-1 TRBD2 . TRBV10-1 TGCGCCAGCAGTGAGAAGGCTAGCGGTTACAATGAGCAGTTCTTC CASSEKASGYNEQFF
TRBJ2-1 . . TRBV7-6 TGTGCCAGCAGCTTCCGGGTCAATAGCCCCGACGAGCAGTTCTTC CASSFRVNSPDEQFF
TRBJ2-7 TRBD1 . TRBV11-3 TGTGCCAGCAGCTTAGCTTCGGGGGACAGGGCCTCCTACGAGCAGTACTTC CASSLASGDRASYEQYF
TRBJ2-7 TRBD1 . TRBV7-8 TGTGCCAGCAGCGATCCCCGGGGGGACAGGGGTAGCCACGAGCAGTACTTC CASSDPRGDRGSHEQYF
TRBJ2-3 . . TRBV6-4 TGTGCCAGCAGTGACTCCGGGGGCACAGATACGCAGTATTTT CASSDSGGTDTQYF
TRBJ2-7 . . TRBV23-1 TGCGCCAGCAGTCCGCTCAGCCAGGTACCGGTCTCCTGCTACGAGCAGTACTTC CASSPLSQVPVSCYEQYF